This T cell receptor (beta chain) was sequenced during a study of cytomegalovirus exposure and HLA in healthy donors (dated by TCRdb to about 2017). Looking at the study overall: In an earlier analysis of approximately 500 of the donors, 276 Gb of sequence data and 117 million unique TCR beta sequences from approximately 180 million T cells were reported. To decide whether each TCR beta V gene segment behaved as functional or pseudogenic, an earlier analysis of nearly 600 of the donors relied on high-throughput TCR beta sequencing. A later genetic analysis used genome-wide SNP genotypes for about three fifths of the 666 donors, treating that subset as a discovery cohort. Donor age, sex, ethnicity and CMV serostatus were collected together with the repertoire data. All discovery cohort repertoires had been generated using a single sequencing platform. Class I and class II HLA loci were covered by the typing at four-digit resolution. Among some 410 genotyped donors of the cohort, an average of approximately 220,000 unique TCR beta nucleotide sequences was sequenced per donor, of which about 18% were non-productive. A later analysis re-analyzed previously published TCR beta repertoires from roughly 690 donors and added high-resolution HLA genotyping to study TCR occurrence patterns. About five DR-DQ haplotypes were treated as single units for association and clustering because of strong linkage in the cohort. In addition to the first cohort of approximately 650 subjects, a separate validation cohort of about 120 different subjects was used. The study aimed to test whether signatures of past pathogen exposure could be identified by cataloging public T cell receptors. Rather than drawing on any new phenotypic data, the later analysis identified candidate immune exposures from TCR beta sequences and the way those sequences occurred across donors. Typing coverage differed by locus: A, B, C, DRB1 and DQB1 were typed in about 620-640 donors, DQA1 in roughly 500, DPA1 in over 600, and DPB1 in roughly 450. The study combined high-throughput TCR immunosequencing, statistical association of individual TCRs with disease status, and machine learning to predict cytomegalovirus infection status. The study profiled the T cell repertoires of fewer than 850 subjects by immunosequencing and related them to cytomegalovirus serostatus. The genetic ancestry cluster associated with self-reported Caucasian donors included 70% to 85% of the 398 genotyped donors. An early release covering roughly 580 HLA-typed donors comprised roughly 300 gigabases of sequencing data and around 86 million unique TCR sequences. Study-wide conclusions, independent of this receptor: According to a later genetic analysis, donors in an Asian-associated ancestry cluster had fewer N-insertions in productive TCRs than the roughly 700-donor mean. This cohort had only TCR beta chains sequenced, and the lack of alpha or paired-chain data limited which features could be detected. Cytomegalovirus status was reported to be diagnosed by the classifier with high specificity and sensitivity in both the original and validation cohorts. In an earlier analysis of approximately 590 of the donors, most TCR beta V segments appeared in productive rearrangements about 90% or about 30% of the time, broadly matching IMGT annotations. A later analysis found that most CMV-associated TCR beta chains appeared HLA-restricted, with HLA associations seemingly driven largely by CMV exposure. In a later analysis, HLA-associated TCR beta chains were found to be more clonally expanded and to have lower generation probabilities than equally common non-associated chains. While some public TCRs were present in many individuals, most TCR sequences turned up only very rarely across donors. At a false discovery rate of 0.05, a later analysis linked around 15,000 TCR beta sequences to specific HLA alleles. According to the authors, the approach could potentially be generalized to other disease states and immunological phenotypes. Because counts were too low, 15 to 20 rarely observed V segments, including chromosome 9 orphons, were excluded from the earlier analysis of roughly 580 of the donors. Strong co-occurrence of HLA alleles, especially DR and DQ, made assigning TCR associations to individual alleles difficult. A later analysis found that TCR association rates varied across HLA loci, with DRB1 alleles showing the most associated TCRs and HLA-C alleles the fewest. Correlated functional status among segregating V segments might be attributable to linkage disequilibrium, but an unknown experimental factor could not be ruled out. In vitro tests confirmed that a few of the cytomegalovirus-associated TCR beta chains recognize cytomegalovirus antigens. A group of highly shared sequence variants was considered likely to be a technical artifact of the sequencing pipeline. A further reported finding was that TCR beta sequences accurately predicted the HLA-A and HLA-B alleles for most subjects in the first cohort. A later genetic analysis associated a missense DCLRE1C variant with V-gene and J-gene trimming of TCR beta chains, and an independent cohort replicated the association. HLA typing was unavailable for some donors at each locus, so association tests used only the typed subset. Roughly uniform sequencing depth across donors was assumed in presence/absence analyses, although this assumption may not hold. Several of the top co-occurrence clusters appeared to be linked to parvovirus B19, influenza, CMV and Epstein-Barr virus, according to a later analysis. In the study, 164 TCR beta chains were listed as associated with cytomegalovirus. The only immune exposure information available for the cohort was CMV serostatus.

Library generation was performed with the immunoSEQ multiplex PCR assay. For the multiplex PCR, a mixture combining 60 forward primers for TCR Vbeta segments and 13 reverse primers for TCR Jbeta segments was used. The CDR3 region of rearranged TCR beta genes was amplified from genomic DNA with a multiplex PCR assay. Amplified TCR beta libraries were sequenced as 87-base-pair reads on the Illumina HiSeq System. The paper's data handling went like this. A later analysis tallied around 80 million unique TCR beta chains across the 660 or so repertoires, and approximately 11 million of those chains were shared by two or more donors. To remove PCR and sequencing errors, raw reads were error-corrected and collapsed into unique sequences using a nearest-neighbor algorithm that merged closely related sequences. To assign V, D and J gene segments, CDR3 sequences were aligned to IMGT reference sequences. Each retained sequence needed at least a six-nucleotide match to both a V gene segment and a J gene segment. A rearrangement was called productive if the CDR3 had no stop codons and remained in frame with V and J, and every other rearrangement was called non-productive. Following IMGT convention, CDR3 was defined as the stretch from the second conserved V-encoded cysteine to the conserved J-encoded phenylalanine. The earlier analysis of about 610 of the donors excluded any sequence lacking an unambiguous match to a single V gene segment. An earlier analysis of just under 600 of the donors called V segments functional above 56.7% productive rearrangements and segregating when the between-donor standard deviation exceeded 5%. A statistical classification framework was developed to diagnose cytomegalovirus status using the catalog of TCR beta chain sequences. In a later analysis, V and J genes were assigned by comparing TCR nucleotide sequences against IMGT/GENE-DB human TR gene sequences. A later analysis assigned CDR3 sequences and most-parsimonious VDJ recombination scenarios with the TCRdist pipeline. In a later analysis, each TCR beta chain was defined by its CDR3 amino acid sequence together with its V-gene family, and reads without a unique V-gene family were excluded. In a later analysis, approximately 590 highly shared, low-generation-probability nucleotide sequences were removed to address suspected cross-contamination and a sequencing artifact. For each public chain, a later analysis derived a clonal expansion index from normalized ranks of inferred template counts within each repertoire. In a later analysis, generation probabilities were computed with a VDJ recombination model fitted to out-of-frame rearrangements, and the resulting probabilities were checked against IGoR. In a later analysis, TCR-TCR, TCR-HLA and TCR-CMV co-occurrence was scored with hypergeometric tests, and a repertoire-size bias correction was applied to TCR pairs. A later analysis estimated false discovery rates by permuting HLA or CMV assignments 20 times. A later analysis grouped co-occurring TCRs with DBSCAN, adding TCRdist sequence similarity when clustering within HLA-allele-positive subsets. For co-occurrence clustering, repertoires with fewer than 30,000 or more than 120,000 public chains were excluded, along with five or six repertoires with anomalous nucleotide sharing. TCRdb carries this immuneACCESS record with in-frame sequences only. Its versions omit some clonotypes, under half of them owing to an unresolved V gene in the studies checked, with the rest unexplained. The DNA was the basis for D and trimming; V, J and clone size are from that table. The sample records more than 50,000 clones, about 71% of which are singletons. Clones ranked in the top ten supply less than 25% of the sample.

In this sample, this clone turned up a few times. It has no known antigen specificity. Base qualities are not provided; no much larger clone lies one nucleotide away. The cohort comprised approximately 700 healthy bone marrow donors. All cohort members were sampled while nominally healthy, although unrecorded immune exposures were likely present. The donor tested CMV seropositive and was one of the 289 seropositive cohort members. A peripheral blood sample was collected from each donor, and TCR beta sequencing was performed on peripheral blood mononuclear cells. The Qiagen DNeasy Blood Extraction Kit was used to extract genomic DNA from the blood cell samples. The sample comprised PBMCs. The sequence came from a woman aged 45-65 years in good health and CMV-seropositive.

The nucleotide sequence is TGTGCCAGCAGACCAACAGCGGGGGGGCTAAATGAGCAGTTCTTC. This yields the protein CASRPTAGGLNEQFF. The V and J segments used are TRBV11-1 and TRBJ2-1; TRBD2 aligns with 10 central bases. V lost 6 bases and J lost 7 bases, and the count of bases not matched to a germline gene is 9. Reading from cysteine to phenylalanine, the CDR3 counts 15 amino acids. Only the CDR3 part of the read is kept: 45 bases, read in frame from the first base. The germline V gene (reference sequence) yields SGHAT for CDR1 and FQDESV for CDR2.